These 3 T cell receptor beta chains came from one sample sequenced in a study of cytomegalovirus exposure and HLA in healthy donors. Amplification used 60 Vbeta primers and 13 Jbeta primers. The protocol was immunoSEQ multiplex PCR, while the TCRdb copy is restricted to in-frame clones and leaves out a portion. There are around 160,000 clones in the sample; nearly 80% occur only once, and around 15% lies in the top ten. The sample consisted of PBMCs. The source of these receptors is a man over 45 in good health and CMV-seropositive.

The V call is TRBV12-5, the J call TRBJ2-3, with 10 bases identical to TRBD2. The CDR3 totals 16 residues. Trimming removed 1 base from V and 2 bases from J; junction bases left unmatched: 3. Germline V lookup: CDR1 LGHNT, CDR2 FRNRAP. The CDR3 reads CASGLGTSGTTDTQYF. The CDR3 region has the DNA TGTGCTAGTGGTTTGGGGACTAGCGGAACCACAGATACGCAGTATTTT.

The chain's CDR3 is CAWTRVAGGWGRETQYF. DNA of the CDR3: TGTGCCTGGACCCGAGTAGCGGGGGGCTGGGGAAGAGAGACCCAGTACTTC. The chain couples TRBV30 to TRBJ2-5, with 10 bases lining up with TRBD2. Germline V lookup: CDR1 GTSNPN, CDR2 SVGIG (reference sequence). The CDR3 consists of 17 residues. V lost 4 bases to trimming and J lost 4 bases; unmatched junction nucleotides: 15.

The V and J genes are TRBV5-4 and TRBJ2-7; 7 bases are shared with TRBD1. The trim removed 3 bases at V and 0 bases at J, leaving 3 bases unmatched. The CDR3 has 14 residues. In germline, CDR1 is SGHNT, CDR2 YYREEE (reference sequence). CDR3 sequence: CASSSTGSSYEQYV. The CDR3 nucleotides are TGTGCCAGCAGCTCGACAGGGAGCTCCTACGAGCAGTACGTC.